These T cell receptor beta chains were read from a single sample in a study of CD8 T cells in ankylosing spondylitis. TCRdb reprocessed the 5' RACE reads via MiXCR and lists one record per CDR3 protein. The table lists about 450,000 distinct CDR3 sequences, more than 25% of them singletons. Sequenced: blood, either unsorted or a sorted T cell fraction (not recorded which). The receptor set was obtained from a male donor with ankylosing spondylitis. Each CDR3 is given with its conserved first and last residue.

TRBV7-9 CASSKTLAGGLYNEQFF
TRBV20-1 CSARAQEGYTDTQYF
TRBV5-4 CASSLATGGDSPLHF
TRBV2 CASSRDLGDEQYF
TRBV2 CASSVGGDSQNTEAFF
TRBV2 CASSEARDTQYF
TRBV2 CASTPPEREVINEQFF
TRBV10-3 CAISERREGAYNEQFF
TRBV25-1 CASSVQGVGRYF
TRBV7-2 CASRPEGGGPNEQFF
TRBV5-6 CASSREGLSLEQYF
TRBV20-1 CSAGSGGPSYNEQFF
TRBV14 CASSQVYEAGETQYF
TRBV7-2 CASSLLVGSTDTQYF
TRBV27 CASSFVGANTEAFF
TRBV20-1 CSARDGYTDTQYF
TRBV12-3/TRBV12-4 CASSTTDSYADRHGYTF
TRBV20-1 CSARTPTGGADTQYF
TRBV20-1 CSASATNTEAFF
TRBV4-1 CASSQGVGEADTQYF
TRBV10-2 CASSDPYEPQHF
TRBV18 CASSPGTGGAGTEAFF
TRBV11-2 CASSLVRANEQFF
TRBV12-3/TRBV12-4 CASIRLGGTNTGELFF
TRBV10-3 CAISESDIHSNQPQHF
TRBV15 CATSLTGGLEKLFF
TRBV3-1 CASSTKGGADTQYF
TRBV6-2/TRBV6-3 CASSYSGTSGRTPPTDTQYF
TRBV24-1 CATSGPGTSGEGRYGEQFF
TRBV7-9 CASSSKGLAGYNEQFF
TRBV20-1 CSADRQGADTQYF
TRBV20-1 CSANGGVSTDTQYF
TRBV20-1 CSARSGQGTGNTIYF
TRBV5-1 CASSFDRPSTDTQYF
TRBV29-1 CSVDPVATQYF
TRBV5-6 CASSFAGAYLGAFF
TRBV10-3 CAIKETYNSPLHF
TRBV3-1 CASSQRGRRNTEAFF
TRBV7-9 CASSLKDSLRGYTF
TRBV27 CASSLSRVIGDTQYF
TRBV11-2 CASSLDGGTTYEQYF
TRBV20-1 CSARSLAGGPRELFF
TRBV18 CASSPQVNQPQHF
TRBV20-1 CSAIPSGRFEQYF
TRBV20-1 CSAMGLAEYNEQFF